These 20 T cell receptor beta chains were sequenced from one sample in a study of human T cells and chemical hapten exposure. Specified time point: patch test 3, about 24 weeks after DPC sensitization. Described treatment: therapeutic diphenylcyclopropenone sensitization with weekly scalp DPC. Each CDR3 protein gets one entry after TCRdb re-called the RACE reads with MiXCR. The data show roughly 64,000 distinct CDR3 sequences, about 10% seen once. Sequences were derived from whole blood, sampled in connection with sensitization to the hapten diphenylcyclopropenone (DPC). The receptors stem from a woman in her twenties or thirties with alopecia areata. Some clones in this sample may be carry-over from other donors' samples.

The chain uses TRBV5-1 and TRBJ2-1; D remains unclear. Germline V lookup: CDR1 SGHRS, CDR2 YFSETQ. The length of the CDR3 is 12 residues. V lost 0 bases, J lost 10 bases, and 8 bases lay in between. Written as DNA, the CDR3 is TGCGCCAGCAGCTTGGGGAGCGTGGAGCAGTTCTTC. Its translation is CASSLGSVEQFF. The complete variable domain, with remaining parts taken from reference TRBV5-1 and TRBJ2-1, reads KAGVTQTPRYLIKTRGQQVTLSCSPISGHRSVSWYQQTPGQGLQFLFEYFSETQRNKGNFPGRFSGRQFSNSRSEMNVSTLELGDSALYLCASSLGSVEQFFGPGTRLTVL.

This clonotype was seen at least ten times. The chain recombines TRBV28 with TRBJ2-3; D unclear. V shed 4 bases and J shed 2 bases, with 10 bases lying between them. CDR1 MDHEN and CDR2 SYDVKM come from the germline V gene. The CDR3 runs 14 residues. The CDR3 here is CASSSLKITDTQYF. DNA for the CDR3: TGTGCCAGCAGTTCTCTAAAGATCACAGATACGCAGTATTTT.

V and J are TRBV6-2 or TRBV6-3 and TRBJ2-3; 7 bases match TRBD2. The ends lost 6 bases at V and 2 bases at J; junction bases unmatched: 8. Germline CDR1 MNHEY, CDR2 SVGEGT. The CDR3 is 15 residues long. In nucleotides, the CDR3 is TGTGCCAGCAGGAAAGCGGGGCCCTCCACAGATACGCAGTATTTT. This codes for CASRKAGPSTDTQYF.

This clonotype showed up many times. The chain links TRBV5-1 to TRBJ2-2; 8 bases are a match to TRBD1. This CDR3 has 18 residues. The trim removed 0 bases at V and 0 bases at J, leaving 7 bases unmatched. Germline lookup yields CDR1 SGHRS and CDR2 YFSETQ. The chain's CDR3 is CASSLALETGANTGELFF. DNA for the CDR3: TGCGCCAGCAGCTTGGCCTTAGAGACAGGGGCGAACACCGGGGAGCTGTTTTTT. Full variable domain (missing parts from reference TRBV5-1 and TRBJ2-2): KAGVTQTPRYLIKTRGQQVTLSCSPISGHRSVSWYQQTPGQGLQFLFEYFSETQRNKGNFPGRFSGRQFSNSRSEMNVSTLELGDSALYLCASSLALETGANTGELFFGEGSRLTVL.

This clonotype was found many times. This CDR3 reads CASSYLTGVRNEQYF. The CDR3 nucleotides read TGTGCCAGCAGTTACCTGACAGGGGTAAGGAACGAGCAGTACTTC. The chain links TRBV6-2 or TRBV6-3 to TRBJ2-7; 8 bases agree with TRBD1. Germline trimming cut 2 bases from V and 5 bases from J; bases unmatched to any gene: 8. There are 15 residues in the CDR3. The germline V gene has CDR1 MNHEY and CDR2 SVGEGT.

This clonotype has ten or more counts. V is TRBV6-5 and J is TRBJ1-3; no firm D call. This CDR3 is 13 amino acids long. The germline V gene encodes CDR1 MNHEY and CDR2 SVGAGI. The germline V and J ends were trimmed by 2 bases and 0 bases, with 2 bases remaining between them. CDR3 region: CASSYISGNTIYF. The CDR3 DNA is TGTGCCAGCAGTTACATCTCTGGAAACACCATATATTTT.

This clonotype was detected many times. The CDR3 nucleotides read TGTGCCAGCAGAACCGGGACCCCGATCAGTGAGCAGTACTTC. The encoded protein is CASRTGTPISEQYF. The gene calls are TRBV12-3 or TRBV12-4 and TRBJ2-7; D tentatively fits TRBD1 or TRBD2 (5 bases each). The V gene lost 6 bases and the J gene lost 7 bases, with 19 bases spanning the gap. This CDR3 spans 14 amino acids.

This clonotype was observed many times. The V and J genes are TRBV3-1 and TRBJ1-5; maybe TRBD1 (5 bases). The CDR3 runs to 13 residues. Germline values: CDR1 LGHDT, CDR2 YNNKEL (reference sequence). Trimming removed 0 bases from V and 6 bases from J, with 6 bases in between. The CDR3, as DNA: TGTGCCAGCAGCCAAGAGGGGGGTCAGCCCCAGCATTTT. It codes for CASSQEGGQPQHF. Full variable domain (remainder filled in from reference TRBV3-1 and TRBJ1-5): DTAVSQTPKYLVTQMGNDKSIKCEQNLGHDTMYWYKQDSKKFLKIMFSYNNKELIINETVPNRFSPKSPDKAHLNLHINSLELGDSAVYFCASSQEGGQPQHFGDGTRLSIL.

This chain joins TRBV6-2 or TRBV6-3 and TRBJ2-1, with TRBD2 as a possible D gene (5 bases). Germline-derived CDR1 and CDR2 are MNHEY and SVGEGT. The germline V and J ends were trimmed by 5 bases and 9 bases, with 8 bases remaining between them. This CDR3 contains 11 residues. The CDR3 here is CASSHGVEQFF. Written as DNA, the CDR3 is TGTGCCAGCAGTCACGGGGTTGAGCAGTTCTTC.

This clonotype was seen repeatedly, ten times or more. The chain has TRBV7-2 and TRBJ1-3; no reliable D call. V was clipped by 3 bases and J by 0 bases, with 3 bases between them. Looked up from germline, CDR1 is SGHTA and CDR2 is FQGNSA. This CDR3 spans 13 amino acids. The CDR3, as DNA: TGTGCCAGCAGCTTGGGCTCTGGAAACACCATATATTTT. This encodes CASSLGSGNTIYF.

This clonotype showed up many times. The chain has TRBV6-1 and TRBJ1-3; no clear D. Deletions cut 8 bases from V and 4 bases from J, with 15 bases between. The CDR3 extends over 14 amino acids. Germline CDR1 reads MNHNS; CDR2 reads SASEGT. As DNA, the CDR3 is TGTGCCAGCGCCCGGACCGGGATCGGAAACACCATATATTTT. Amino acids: CASARTGIGNTIYF.

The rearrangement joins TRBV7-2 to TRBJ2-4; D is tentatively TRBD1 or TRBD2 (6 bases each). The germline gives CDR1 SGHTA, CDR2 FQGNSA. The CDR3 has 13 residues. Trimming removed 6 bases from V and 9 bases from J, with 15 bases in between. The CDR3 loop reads CASSSGEVGIQYF. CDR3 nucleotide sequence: TGTGCCAGCAGTTCAGGGGAGGTTGGCATTCAGTACTTC. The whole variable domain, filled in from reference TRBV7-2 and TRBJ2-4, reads GAGVSQSPSNKVTEKGKDVELRCDPISGHTALYWYRQSLGQGLEFLIYFQGNSAPDKSGLPSDRFSAERTGGSVSTLTIQRTQQEDSAVYLCASSSGEVGIQYFGAGTRLSVL.

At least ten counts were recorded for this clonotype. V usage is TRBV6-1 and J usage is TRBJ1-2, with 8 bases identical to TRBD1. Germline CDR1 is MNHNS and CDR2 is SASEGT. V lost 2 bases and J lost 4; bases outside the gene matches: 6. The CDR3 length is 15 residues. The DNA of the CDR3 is TGTGCCAGCAGTGAATTGACAGGGGCTTTCTATGGCTACACCTTC. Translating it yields CASSELTGAFYGYTF.

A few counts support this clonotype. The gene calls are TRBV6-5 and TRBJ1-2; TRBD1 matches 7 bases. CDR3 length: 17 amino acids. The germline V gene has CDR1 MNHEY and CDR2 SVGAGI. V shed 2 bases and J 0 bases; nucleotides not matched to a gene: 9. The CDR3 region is CASSYDPLGQTNYGYTF. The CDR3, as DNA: TGTGCCAGCAGTTACGATCCTTTGGGACAGACTAACTATGGCTACACCTTC.

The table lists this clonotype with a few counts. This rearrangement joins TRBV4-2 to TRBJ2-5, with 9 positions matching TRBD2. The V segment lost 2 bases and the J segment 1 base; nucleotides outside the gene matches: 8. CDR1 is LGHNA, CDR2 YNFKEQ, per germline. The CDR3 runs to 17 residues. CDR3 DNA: TGTGCCAGCAGCCAACTTGGACTAGCGAGGGCCCAAGAGACCCAGTACTTC. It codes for CASSQLGLARAQETQYF.

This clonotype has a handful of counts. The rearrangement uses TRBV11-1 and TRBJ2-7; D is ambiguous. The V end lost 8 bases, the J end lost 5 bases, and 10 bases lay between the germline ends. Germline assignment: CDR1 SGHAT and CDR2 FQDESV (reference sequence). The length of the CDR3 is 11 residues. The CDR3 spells CASSRIDEQYF. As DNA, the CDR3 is TGTGCCAGCTCCCGTATCGACGAGCAGTACTTC.

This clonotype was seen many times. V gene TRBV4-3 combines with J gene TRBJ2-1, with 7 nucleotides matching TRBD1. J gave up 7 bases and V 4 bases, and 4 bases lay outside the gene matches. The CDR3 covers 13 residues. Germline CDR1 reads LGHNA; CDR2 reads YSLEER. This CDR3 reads CASSPLQGNEQFF. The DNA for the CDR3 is TGCGCCAGCAGCCCCTTACAGGGGAATGAGCAGTTCTTC.

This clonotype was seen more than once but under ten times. In nucleotides, the CDR3 is TGTGCCAGCAGCTTGATAGCGGGAGTCGCAGATACGCAGTATTTT. This translates into CASSLIAGVADTQYF. The V gene is TRBV7-2, the J gene TRBJ2-3, with 9 bases identical to TRBD2. Germline V gene data show CDR1 as SGHTA and CDR2 as FQGNSA. The CDR3 is 15 residues long. Trimming at V came to 3 bases and at J to 4 bases, leaving 5 bases not matched to a gene.

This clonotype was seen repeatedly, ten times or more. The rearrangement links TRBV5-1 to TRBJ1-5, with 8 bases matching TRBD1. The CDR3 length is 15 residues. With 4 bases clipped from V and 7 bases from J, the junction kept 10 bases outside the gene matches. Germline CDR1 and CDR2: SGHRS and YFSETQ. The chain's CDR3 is CASSPGQGRGQPQHF. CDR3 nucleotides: TGCGCCAGCAGCCCCGGACAGGGACGTGGACAGCCCCAGCATTTT.

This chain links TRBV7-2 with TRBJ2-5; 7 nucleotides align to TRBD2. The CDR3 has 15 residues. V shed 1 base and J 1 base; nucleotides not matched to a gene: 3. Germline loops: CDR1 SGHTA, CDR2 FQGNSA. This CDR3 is CASSLGGTTQETQYF. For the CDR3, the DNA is TGTGCCAGCAGCTTAGGGGGGACTACCCAAGAGACCCAGTACTTC.